This T cell receptor (beta chain) was identified during a study of blood T cell repertoires in COVID-19. Whole-study context: Specimens from acute and convalescent COVID-19 originated in the United States, Italy and Spain.

Some clones are missing from TCRdb's copy, which holds only in-frame ones; the method was immunoSEQ multiplex PCR. Of over 130,000 clones in the sample, 84% are singletons; the top ten hold more than 3.5%. Germline lookup yields CDR1 LNHDA and CDR2 SQIVND (reference sequence). The V segment lost 5 bases and the J segment 7 bases; nucleotides outside the gene matches: 13. The CDR3 is 16 amino acids. This chain links TRBV19 with TRBJ2-1; 8 bases agree with TRBD1. The source is an older woman with acute or convalescent COVID-19. Sequenced material: peripheral blood. The CDR3 DNA follows: TGTGCCAGTAGTCGAGACGCAGGGGGCTCGGGAAATGAGCAGTTCTTC. Translating gives CASSRDAGGSGNEQFF.